The T cell receptor beta chain under discussion was sequenced for a study of shared clonotypes between healthy human individuals. Whole-study findings and limits: Sharing across several donors was seen in 4% to 6.5% of naive CD4 clonotypes.

CDR1 is MNHEY, CDR2 SVGAGI, per germline. This CDR3 contains 13 residues. V dropped 6 bases and J dropped 4 bases, with 13 bases sitting between them. Naive-designated CD8 cells lacked CD45RO, were positively enriched for CCR7, and omitted terminally differentiated effector memory CD45RA+ cells. The donor cohort consisted entirely of Caucasian adults residing in Nashville, Tennessee. Several immunoSEQ plates received, in even portions, the genomic DNA of each subset. Assay: immunoSEQ multiplex PCR; the TCRdb copy retains only in-frame clones and omits some. Seen here are around 2.1 million clones, about 93% observed once, and the top ten hold about 1.5%. A word on this clone: Its specificity is not known.

The receptor's source is a man aged 18 to 29 in good health. Some clones in this sample may be carry-over from other donors' samples. Sample: naive CD8+ T cells from PBMCs. The chain carries TRBV6-5 and TRBJ2-7; no clear D gene. The CDR3 nucleotides are TGTGCCAGCAGCCCGACATTCTTATACGAGCAGTACTTC. This encodes CASSPTFLYEQYF.